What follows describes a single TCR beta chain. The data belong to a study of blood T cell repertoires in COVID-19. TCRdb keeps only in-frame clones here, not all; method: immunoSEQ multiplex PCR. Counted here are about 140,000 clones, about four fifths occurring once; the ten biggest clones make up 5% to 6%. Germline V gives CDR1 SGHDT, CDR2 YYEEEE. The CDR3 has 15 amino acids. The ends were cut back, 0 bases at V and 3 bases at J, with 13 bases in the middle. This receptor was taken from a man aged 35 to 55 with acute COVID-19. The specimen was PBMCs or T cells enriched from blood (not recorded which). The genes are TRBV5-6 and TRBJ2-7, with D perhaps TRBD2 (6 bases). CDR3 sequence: CASSLGVAAYYEQYF. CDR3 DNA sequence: TGTGCCAGCAGCTTGGGCGTAGCGGCCTACTACGAGCAGTACTTC.